At least ten counts were recorded for the clone carrying this T cell receptor (beta chain). As yet, its antigen is unknown. Germline V gene lookup returns CDR1 SQVTM and CDR2 ANQGSEA. CDR3 length: 15 amino acids. V lost 2 bases to trimming and J lost 1 base; unmatched junction nucleotides: 4. This entry belongs to a study of CD8 T cells in ankylosing spondylitis. Study-wide findings and caveats: Apparently characteristic of ankylosing spondylitis blood was a TCR beta motif (eight highly homologous variants).

TCRdb ran MiXCR on the 5' RACE reads and lists one entry per CDR3 protein. The sample gives roughly 490,000 distinct CDR3 sequences, about 5% of which show up once; approximately 3.5% is in the top ten. This chain joins TRBV29-1 and TRBJ2-7; 11 bases line up with TRBD2. Sequenced sample: blood, either unsorted or a sorted T cell fraction (not recorded which). This receptor was obtained from a male donor with ankylosing spondylitis. The DNA of the CDR3 is TGCAGCGTTGAACTGCTAGCGGGGGGTTCCTACGAGCAGTACTTC. Encoded protein: CSVELLAGGSYEQYF.